The present T cell receptor beta chain was sequenced within a study of T cells in narcolepsy. Germline CDR1 is SGHRS and CDR2 is YFSETQ. The germline V and J ends were trimmed by 0 bases and 8 bases, with 8 bases remaining between them. This CDR3 contains 13 residues. Worth noting for this clone: Its specificity is unknown.

Study-level results: Comparing one patient's CSF and blood CD4+ clonotypes highlighted HCRT- and TRIB2-specific autoreactive clonotypes. Autoreactive clone sequences were missing from some blood memory CD4+ repertoires. Reportedly, autoreactive clonotypes were serially detected in patients' blood but not controls'.

Assay: immunoSEQ multiplex PCR; the TCRdb copy retains only in-frame clones and omits some. Of about 34,000 clones listed, approximately 78% are singletons. The sequenced sample consisted of CD45RA- memory CD4+ T cells from PBMCs. The TCR was taken from a human donor with narcolepsy. The chain employs TRBV5-1 and TRBJ2-2; tentative D call: TRBD2 (5 bases). The CDR3 is CASSLAGRGELFF. In DNA, the CDR3 is TGCGCCAGCAGCTTGGCGGGAAGGGGGGAGCTGTTTTTT.